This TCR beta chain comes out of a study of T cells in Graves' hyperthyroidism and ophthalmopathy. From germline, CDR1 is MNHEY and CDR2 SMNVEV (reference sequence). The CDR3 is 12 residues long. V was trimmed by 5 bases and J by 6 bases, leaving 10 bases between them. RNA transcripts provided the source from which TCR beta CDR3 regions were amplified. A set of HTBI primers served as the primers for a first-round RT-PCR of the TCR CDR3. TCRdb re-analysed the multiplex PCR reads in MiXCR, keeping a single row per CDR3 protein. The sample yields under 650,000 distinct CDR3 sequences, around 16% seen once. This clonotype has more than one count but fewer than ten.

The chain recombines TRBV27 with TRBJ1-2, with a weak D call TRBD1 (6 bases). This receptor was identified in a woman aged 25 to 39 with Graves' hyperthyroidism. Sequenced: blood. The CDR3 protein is CASSQGLDGYTF. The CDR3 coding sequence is TGTGCCAGCAGTCAGGGGCTGGATGGCTACACCTTC.